Listed here are 30 T cell receptor beta chains from one sample, sequenced in a study of cytomegalovirus exposure and HLA in healthy donors. PCR was performed using 60 Vbeta and 13 Jbeta primers. Using immunoSEQ multiplex PCR, the repertoire was profiled, and TCRdb retains in-frame clones only, with some absent. The sample consists of 100,000 to 150,000 clones, 65% to 90% of them appearing once. Material for sequencing was PBMCs. The receptor set was obtained from a man aged 18 to 29 in good health and CMV-seronegative.

The genes are TRBV4-1 and TRBJ1-1; the match to TRBD1 covers 10 bases. The germline gives CDR1 MGHRA, CDR2 YSYEKL. V was clipped by 2 bases and J by 0 bases; unmatched bases: 6. CDR3 length: 17 amino acids. In nucleotides, the CDR3 is TGCGCCAGCAGCCAACAACGACAGGGGGCGATGAACACTGAAGCTTTCTTT. Translated: CASSQQRQGAMNTEAFF.

V usage is TRBV10-3 and J usage is TRBJ2-5, with TRBD1 matching 7 bases. Germline trimming cut 0 bases from V and 1 base from J; bases unmatched to any gene: 8. CDR3 length equals 17 residues. Germline V gene sequence: CDR1 ENHRY, CDR2 SYGVKD. CDR3 nucleotide sequence: TGTGCCATCAGTGAGTCGACGACAGGGACCTCCCAAGAGACCCAGTACTTC. Translating gives CAISESTTGTSQETQYF.

The V gene is TRBV6-5, the J gene TRBJ2-7, with D perhaps TRBD1 (5 bases). Germline values: CDR1 MNHEY, CDR2 SVGAGI. V dropped 2 bases and J dropped 4 bases, with 12 bases sitting between them. This CDR3 contains 14 residues. The CDR3 reads CASSYGAGRYEQYF. The CDR3 coding sequence is TGTGCCAGCAGTTACGGGGCAGGGCGTTACGAGCAGTACTTC.

The chain has TRBV5-6 and TRBJ1-2; D is possibly TRBD1 (6 bases). CDR1 and CDR2 from the germline V gene are SGHDT and YYEEEE. The CDR3 runs 16 residues. The ends were cut back, 0 bases at V and 4 bases at J, with 16 bases in the middle. CDR3 sequence: CASSLAVSGGTYGYTF. CDR3 nucleotide sequence: TGTGCCAGCAGCTTGGCGGTTAGTGGGGGCACCTATGGCTACACCTTC. Variable domain in full (rest from reference TRBV5-6 and TRBJ1-2): DAGVTQSPTHLIKTRGQQVTLRCSPKSGHDTVSWYQQALGQGPQFIFQYYEEEERQRGNFPDRFSGHQFPNYSSELNVNALLLGDSALYLCASSLAVSGGTYGYTFGSGTRLTVV.

This chain uses TRBV7-3 with TRBJ2-1; tentative D call: TRBD2 (6 bases). V was cut by 2 bases and J by 4 bases, with 12 bases left in between. The CDR3 contains 15 residues. CDR1 is SGHTA and CDR2 is FQGTGA in the germline V gene. The CDR3 loop is CASSLGGITYNEQFF. DNA of the CDR3: TGTGCCAGCAGCTTAGGGGGGATAACGTACAATGAGCAGTTCTTC.

The chain has TRBV27 and TRBJ2-1; 8 bases are a match to TRBD2. Germline-derived CDR1 and CDR2 are MNHEY and SMNVEV (reference sequence). The CDR3 is 14 residues long. J lost 7 bases, V lost 5 bases, and 7 bases had no gene match. CDR3 amino acids: CASSPLAGGNEQFF. CDR3 nucleotide sequence: TGTGCCAGCAGTCCACTCGCGGGGGGAAATGAGCAGTTCTTC.

This clone was seen just once. This chain connects TRBV29-1 to TRBJ1-4; D is unclear. Germline loops: CDR1 SQVTM, CDR2 ANQGSEA. CDR3 length: 13 residues. V lost 5 bases, J lost 6 bases, and 13 bases lay in between. CDR3 DNA sequence: TGCAGCGTTCAGGTTTCGTATTATGAAAAACTGTTTTTT. Amino acids: CSVQVSYYEKLFF.

The chain is built from TRBV4-3 and TRBJ1-1, with TRBD1 matching over 7 bases. In germline, CDR1 is LGHNA, CDR2 YSLEER. V shed 1 base, J shed 6 bases, and the junction held 5 bases outside the gene matches. This CDR3 contains 14 residues. The chain's CDR3 is CASSQGTGVPEAFF. CDR3 in DNA: TGCGCCAGCAGCCAAGGAACAGGGGTTCCTGAAGCTTTCTTT.

The rearrangement uses TRBV20-1 and TRBJ2-7; TRBD2 might be the D (5 bases). Germline V gene lookup returns CDR1 DFQATT and CDR2 SNEGSKA (reference sequence). The ends were cut back, 4 bases at V and 7 bases at J, with 11 bases in the middle. The CDR3 runs to 11 residues. CDR3 nucleotide sequence: TGCAGTGCTACCCTTCGGGGAGAGCAGTACTTC. It encodes CSATLRGEQYF.

The chain links TRBV9 to TRBJ1-2, with D unresolved. The ends were cut back, 3 bases at V and 8 bases at J, with 8 bases in the middle. The V gene's germline CDR1 is SGDLS and CDR2 YYNGEE. The CDR3 runs 11 residues. The CDR3 nucleotides are TGTGCCAGCAGCGATCGGTCCGGCTACACCTTC. Amino acids: CASSDRSGYTF.

The chain joins TRBV29-1 to TRBJ2-1; 8 bases map to TRBD1. The CDR3 covers 16 residues. Germline CDR1 SQVTM, CDR2 ANQGSEA. Losses at the gene ends were 3 bases for V and 6 bases for J; bases not matched to a gene: 13. CDR3 in amino acids: CSVDEEGRTGPNEQFF. The DNA for the CDR3 is TGCAGCGTTGACGAAGAAGGAAGGACAGGGCCCAATGAGCAGTTCTTC.

CDR3: CASSYAGTGSYEQYF. The CDR3, as DNA: TGTGCCAGCAGTTACGCGGGGACGGGCTCCTACGAGCAGTACTTC. The chain links TRBV6-5 to TRBJ2-7, with D tentatively TRBD2 (6 bases). The germline CDR1 and CDR2 sequences are MNHEY and SVGAGI. Trimming removed 2 bases from V and 0 bases from J, with 11 bases in between. The CDR3 sequence is 15 residues long.

The chain is built from TRBV4-2 and TRBJ1-3; TRBD1 matches at 10 bases. This CDR3 comprises 18 residues. Germline CDR1 LGHNA, CDR2 YNFKEQ. The ends lost 3 bases at V and 1 base at J; junction bases unmatched: 9. The CDR3 region has the DNA TGTGCCAGCAGCCAGGCCGGGACAGGGGAAAGGTCTGGAAACACCATATATTTT. It translates to CASSQAGTGERSGNTIYF.

The J gene is TRBJ2-2, the V gene TRBV28; D is possibly TRBD1 (5 bases). CDR1 and CDR2 from the germline V gene are MDHEN and SYDVKM. The length of the CDR3 is 15 residues. V was pared by 4 bases and J by 3 bases, with 12 bases between. The CDR3 nucleotides are TGTGCCAGCAGTTACAATCAGGGCTACACCGGGGAGCTGTTTTTT. It specifies CASSYNQGYTGELFF.

The chain employs TRBV7-2 and TRBJ1-4; possible D gene TRBD1, 5 bases. The CDR3 spans 16 residues. The V gene's germline CDR1 is SGHTA and CDR2 FQGNSA. Trimming took 5 bases from V and 0 from J, leaving 13 bases between them. The CDR3 protein is CASSRTLGATNEKLFF. DNA for the CDR3: TGTGCCAGCAGCCGGACATTAGGTGCAACTAATGAAAAACTGTTTTTT. The whole variable domain, filled in from reference TRBV7-2 and TRBJ1-4, reads GAGVSQSPSNKVTEKGKDVELRCDPISGHTALYWYRQSLGQGLEFLIYFQGNSAPDKSGLPSDRFSAERTGGSVSTLTIQRTQQEDSAVYLCASSRTLGATNEKLFFGSGTQLSVL.

The V and J genes are TRBV6-4 and TRBJ1-6; TRBD1 matches at 10 bases. V trimming: 10 bases; J trimming: 7 bases; junction bases outside the gene matches: 4. This CDR3 region has 13 residues. Per germline, CDR1 MRHNA and CDR2 SNTAGT. Written as DNA, the CDR3 is TGTGCCACCGGGACAGGGGCGAATTCACCCCTCCACTTT. The encoded protein is CATGTGANSPLHF.

The genes are TRBV9 and TRBJ1-5, with a weak D call TRBD1 (6 bases). Germline V lookup: CDR1 SGDLS, CDR2 YYNGEE. V dropped 4 bases and J dropped 6 bases, with 20 bases sitting between them. The length of the CDR3 is 16 residues. The CDR3 sequence: CASSPSGQPGRQPQHF. The CDR3 bases are TGTGCCAGCAGCCCTTCCGGACAGCCCGGCCGTCAGCCCCAGCATTTT.

DNA for the CDR3: TGTGCCAGCAGACAACAGGGGGCGAGCACTGAAGCTTTCTTT. This gives the protein CASRQQGASTEAFF. The chain couples TRBV6-4 to TRBJ1-1, with 9 bases lining up with TRBD1. This CDR3 is built from 14 residues. CDR1 is MRHNA and CDR2 is SNTAGT in the germline V gene. Germline trimming cut 6 bases from V and 4 bases from J; bases unmatched to any gene: 6.

The genes are TRBV2 and TRBJ1-5; no firm D call. CDR3 size: 15 residues. The germline V gene encodes CDR1 SNHLY and CDR2 FYNNEI. The V and J ends lost 4 bases and 0 bases respectively, with 10 bases between them. The CDR3 loop is CASSVLHYSNQPQHF. DNA of the CDR3: TGTGCCAGCAGTGTTTTGCACTATAGCAATCAGCCCCAGCATTTT.

The chain employs TRBV9 and TRBJ1-1; 9 bases are a match to TRBD1. CDR3 length: 15 amino acids. The V gene end was trimmed by 4 bases and the J gene end by 1 base; junction bases not matched to a gene: 5. In germline, CDR1 is SGDLS, CDR2 YYNGEE. CDR3 coding DNA: TGTGCCAGCAGCCCGTGGACAGGGGAGAACACTGAAGCTTTCTTT. It encodes CASSPWTGENTEAFF.

This chain joins TRBV2 and TRBJ1-2; 7 bases are shared with TRBD1. V lost 7 bases to trimming and J lost 1 base; unmatched junction nucleotides: 6. Germline V CDR1 and CDR2: SNHLY, FYNNEI. This CDR3 is built from 14 residues. The CDR3 reads CASISGGNNYGYTF. CDR3 in DNA: TGTGCCAGCATCTCAGGGGGTAATAACTATGGCTACACCTTC.

This chain uses TRBV7-2 with TRBJ1-2; D possibly corresponds to TRBD1 (5 bases). Germline CDR1 and CDR2: SGHTA and FQGNSA. Between the trimmed V and J ends, which lost 2 bases and 1 base, there was a span of 11 bases. This CDR3 region has 15 residues. The CDR3 bases are TGTGCCAGCAGCTTACGACAGCAACATAACTATGGCTACACCTTC. Its protein product is CASSLRQQHNYGYTF.

The V and J genes are TRBV19 and TRBJ2-7; TRBD1 aligns across 8 bases. The CDR3 has 15 amino acids. Germline V gene sequence: CDR1 LNHDA, CDR2 SQIVND (reference sequence). V shed 6 bases, J shed 3 bases, and the junction held 10 bases outside the gene matches. The CDR3 region has the DNA TGTGCCAGTAGCCCCAGGGGGCTCGGTAACTACGAGCAGTACTTC. Amino acid sequence: CASSPRGLGNYEQYF. Combining the CDR3 with reference TRBV19 and TRBJ2-7 gives the whole variable domain DGGITQSPKYLFRKEGQNVTLSCEQNLNHDAMYWYRQDPGQGLRLIYYSQIVNDFQKGDIAEGYSVSREKKESFPLTVTSAQKNPTAFYLCASSPRGLGNYEQYFGPGTRLTVT.

The chain recombines TRBV10-3 with TRBJ2-7; 8 nucleotides match TRBD1. CDR3 length equals 14 residues. With 5 bases clipped from V and 4 bases from J, the junction kept 7 bases outside the gene matches. CDR1 is ENHRY and CDR2 is SYGVKD in the germline V gene. CDR3: CAISLDRGLYEQYF. The CDR3 coding sequence is TGTGCCATCAGTCTCGACAGGGGACTGTACGAGCAGTACTTC.

The chain joins TRBV7-9 to TRBJ1-3, with a possible D match to TRBD1 (5 bases). V lost 3 bases, J lost 2 bases, and 11 bases lay in between. Germline-derived CDR1 and CDR2 are SEHNR and FQNEAQ (reference sequence). There are 15 residues in the CDR3. In nucleotides, the CDR3 is TGTGCCAGCAGCTTCGGGGGGACGGCTGGAAACACCATATATTTT. Translated: CASSFGGTAGNTIYF.

The chain is built from TRBV28 and TRBJ1-1; 8 bases are shared with TRBD1. The V gene end was trimmed by 5 bases and the J gene end by 5 bases; junction bases not matched to a gene: 10. CDR1 and CDR2 (germline): MDHEN, SYDVKM. This CDR3 contains 15 residues. The DNA of the CDR3 is TGTGCCAGCAGTACACCAACAGGGGGTCGGACTGAAGCTTTCTTT. It is translated as CASSTPTGGRTEAFF. Full variable domain (rest looked up from reference TRBV28 and TRBJ1-1): DVKVTQSSRYLVKRTGEKVFLECVQDMDHENMFWYRQDPGLGLRLIYFSYDVKMKEKGDIPEGYSVSREKKERFSLILESASTNQTSMYLCASSTPTGGRTEAFFGQGTRLTVV.

V usage is TRBV28 and J usage is TRBJ2-7; TRBD1 matches 8 bases. Germline CDR1 reads MDHEN; CDR2 reads SYDVKM. V shed 4 bases, J shed 1 base, and the junction held 3 bases outside the gene matches. CDR3 length: 14 amino acids. The CDR3 here is CASSSGTGSYEQYF. For the CDR3, the DNA is TGTGCCAGCAGTTCCGGGACAGGATCCTACGAGCAGTACTTC.

The CDR3 nucleotides are TGTGCCAGCAGCCCCAAGACAGCTAACAATTCACCCCTCCACTTT. It encodes CASSPKTANNSPLHF. The chain couples TRBV2 to TRBJ1-6, with D perhaps matching TRBD1 (5 bases). The CDR3 covers 15 residues. V dropped 6 bases and J dropped 7 bases, with 16 bases sitting between them. The germline V gene has CDR1 SNHLY and CDR2 FYNNEI.

This clone was counted a few times. This chain connects TRBV11-2 to TRBJ2-7, with no clear D. The V end lost 1 base, the J end lost 2 bases, and 12 bases lay between the germline ends. This CDR3 comprises 15 residues. Germline V CDR1 and CDR2: SGHAT, FQNNGV. The CDR3 is CASSLGPSRTYEQYF. The CDR3 DNA is TGTGCCAGCAGCTTAGGTCCCTCTAGGACCTACGAGCAGTACTTC.

The chain recombines TRBV30 with TRBJ1-2; D gene uncertain. The CDR3 has 11 amino acids. The germline V gene has CDR1 GTSNPN and CDR2 SVGIG (reference sequence). Trimming removed 4 bases from V and 8 bases from J, with 11 bases in between. CDR3 in DNA: TGTGCCTGGAATCCGCTAGAGGGCTACACCTTC. Encoded protein: CAWNPLEGYTF.